This T cell receptor (beta chain) originates from a study of blood T cell repertoires in COVID-19. Overall study: The United States, Italy and Spain supplied acute and convalescent COVID-19 samples.

In the authors' methods: The authors estimated nucleated cell counts from reference gene primer amplification. Repertoires were generated with immunoSEQ multiplex PCR, while TCRdb's copy carries only in-frame clones and drops some. From that table come the V and J calls and clone size; the DNA was used to work out D and trimming. The sample has roughly 250,000 clones; roughly three quarters are singletons. The V gene's germline CDR1 is MNHEY and CDR2 SVGAGI. CDR3 length equals 16 residues. Trimming cost V 4 bases and J 0 bases; bases outside gene matches: 5. The gene calls are TRBV6-5 and TRBJ1-5; 8 bases are a match to TRBD1. The sequenced sample was peripheral blood. The receptor was derived from a woman in her thirties or forties with active or convalescent COVID-19. The CDR3 sequence is CASSWGQVLSNQPQHF. CDR3 DNA: TGTGCCAGCAGTTGGGGACAGGTCCTTAGCAATCAGCCCCAGCATTTT.